The entry below gives a single T cell receptor beta chain sequence along with its context. Its antigen is as yet unknown. The data were taken from a study of cytomegalovirus exposure and HLA in healthy donors. Study-wide findings and caveats: It was taken for granted in presence/absence analyses that sequencing depth across donors was roughly uniform.

CDR3 length: 13 residues. Trimming shortened V by 4 bases and J by 4 bases, and 11 bases separated the two germline ends. Looked up from germline, CDR1 is LGHNA and CDR2 is YNFKEQ. Primers: 60 Vbeta forward and 13 Jbeta reverse. Some clones are missing from TCRdb's copy, which holds only in-frame ones; the method was immunoSEQ multiplex PCR. The repertoire holds around 100,000 clones, with 55% to 65% as singletons. The chain couples TRBV4-2 to TRBJ2-7; maybe TRBD2 (6 bases). This clonotype was sampled from a man in his thirties or forties in good health and CMV-seropositive. Sequenced sample: PBMCs. The CDR3 protein is CASSLPGEYEQYF. The DNA of the CDR3 is TGTGCCAGCAGCCTTCCGGGGGAGTACGAGCAGTACTTC.